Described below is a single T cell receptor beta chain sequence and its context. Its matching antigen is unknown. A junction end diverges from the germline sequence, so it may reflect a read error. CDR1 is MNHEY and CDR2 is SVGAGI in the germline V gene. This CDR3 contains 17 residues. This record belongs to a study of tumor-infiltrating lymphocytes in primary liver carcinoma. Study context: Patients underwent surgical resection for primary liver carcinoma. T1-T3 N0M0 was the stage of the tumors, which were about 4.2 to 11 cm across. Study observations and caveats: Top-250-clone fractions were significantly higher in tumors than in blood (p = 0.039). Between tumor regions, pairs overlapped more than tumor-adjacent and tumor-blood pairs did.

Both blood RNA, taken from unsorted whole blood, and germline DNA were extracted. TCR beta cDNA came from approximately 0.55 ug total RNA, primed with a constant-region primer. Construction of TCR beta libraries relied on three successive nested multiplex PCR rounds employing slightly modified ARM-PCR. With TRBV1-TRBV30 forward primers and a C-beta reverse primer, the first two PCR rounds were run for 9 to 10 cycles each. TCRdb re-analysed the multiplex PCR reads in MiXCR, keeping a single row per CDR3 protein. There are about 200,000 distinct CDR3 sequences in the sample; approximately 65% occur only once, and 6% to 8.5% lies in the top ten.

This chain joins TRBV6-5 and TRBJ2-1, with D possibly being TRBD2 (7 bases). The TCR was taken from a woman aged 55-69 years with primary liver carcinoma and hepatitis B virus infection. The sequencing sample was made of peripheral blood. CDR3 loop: CASRVWGGRRGRDEHFF. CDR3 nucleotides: TGTGCCAGCAGGGTCTGGGGGGGCAGAAGAGGTAGGGATGAGCACTTCTTC.